The T cell receptor beta chain under discussion was sequenced for a study of beta chain features in type 1 diabetes. Whole-study results and caveats: All four CD4+ subsets from Type 1 diabetes patients carried moderately but significantly shorter TCRB CDR3s.

Deletions cut 1 base from V and 7 bases from J, with 17 bases between. The CDR3 has 15 residues. Germline lookup yields CDR1 MGHDK and CDR2 SYGVNS. A remark on this clone: Its antigen is unknown.

Expressed TCRB transcripts were sequenced because the entire RNA isolate underwent reverse transcription. Profiled with immunoSEQ multiplex PCR; TCRdb holds only in-frame clones, not every one. The sample shows roughly 290,000 clones, approximately 15% of them seen only once. The rearrangement joins TRBV25-1 to TRBJ2-7, with a possible D match to TRBD2 (6 bases). The clonotype originates from a man aged 18 to 35 with type 1 diabetes. The sample comprised naive CD4+ T cells from blood. CDR3 coding DNA: TGTGCCAGCAGTGAATCGGGGACTGCGGAGAGGGAGCAGTACTTC. Its protein product is CASSESGTAEREQYF.